The 12 T cell receptor beta chains reported below all come from one sample, sequenced in a study of cytomegalovirus exposure and HLA in healthy donors. Primers included in the PCR were 60 Vbeta and 13 Jbeta primers. Here immunoSEQ multiplex PCR was the method, and the copy in TCRdb shows in-frame clones only, minus some. The top ten clones hold 7% to 8.5% of a sample with approximately 100,000 clones, approximately 81% of them seen once. Sequencing was carried out using PBMCs. The receptors were sampled from a man aged 35 to 55 in good health and CMV-seropositive.

This clone showed up just a few times. The chain carries TRBV10-3 and TRBJ2-3; 11 nucleotides line up with TRBD2. Germline V gene data show CDR1 as ENHRY and CDR2 as SYGVKD. The CDR3 is made up of 15 amino acids. Losses at the gene ends were 3 bases for V and 5 bases for J; bases not matched to a gene: 4. This CDR3 reads CAISDSGTSGDTQYF. CDR3 DNA sequence: TGTGCCATCAGTGACTCCGGGACTAGCGGAGATACGCAGTATTTT.

V and J are TRBV9 and TRBJ2-7; D might be TRBD2 (6 bases). The V end lost 4 bases, the J end lost 2 bases, and 13 bases lay between the germline ends. From germline, CDR1 is SGDLS and CDR2 YYNGEE. The CDR3 totals 14 residues. CDR3 residues: CASSPRDFPYEQYF. As DNA, the CDR3 is TGTGCCAGCAGCCCCCGGGACTTCCCCTACGAGCAGTACTTC.

The sample holds a few counts of this clone. The gene calls are TRBV19 and TRBJ1-2, with D unclear. CDR1 and CDR2 from the germline V gene are LNHDA and SQIVND (reference sequence). V lost 5 bases, J lost 0 bases, and 16 bases lay in between. This CDR3 is built from 16 residues. The CDR3 region has the DNA TGTGCCAGTAGTCCGATGACCCGCAGGACTAACTATGGCTACACCTTC. Encoded protein: CASSPMTRRTNYGYTF.

This chain links TRBV28 with TRBJ2-5; the D gene is possibly TRBD1 (7 bases). The CDR3 runs to 14 residues. The V end was cut by 6 bases, the J end by 4 bases, with 15 bases between. In germline, CDR1 is MDHEN, CDR2 SYDVKM. CDR3 in amino acids: CASRQEGAGETQYF. DNA of the CDR3: TGTGCCAGCAGGCAGGAGGGGGCAGGAGAGACCCAGTACTTC.

V usage is TRBV5-1 and J usage is TRBJ2-7; tentative D call: TRBD1 (6 bases). V lost 3 bases and J lost 0, with 10 bases in between. This CDR3 has 14 residues. CDR1 is SGHRS, CDR2 YFSETQ, per germline. The DNA of the CDR3 is TGCGCCAGCAGCTGGAAAGGGGGCTCCTACGAGCAGTACTTC. Its translation is CASSWKGGSYEQYF.

The rearrangement joins TRBV6-1 to TRBJ2-1, with D possibly matching TRBD1 (6 bases). CDR1 and CDR2 (germline): MNHNS, SASEGT. Trimming shortened V by 3 bases and J by 0 bases, and 12 bases separated the two germline ends. This CDR3 contains 16 residues. CDR3 protein: CASSDQDSFSYNEQFF. CDR3 DNA: TGTGCCAGCAGTGATCAGGACAGCTTCTCCTACAATGAGCAGTTCTTC.

The chain is built from TRBV29-1 and TRBJ2-7, with D possibly TRBD2 on 6 matching bases. V dropped 4 bases and J dropped 3 bases, with 16 bases sitting between them. Germline-derived CDR1 and CDR2 are SQVTM and ANQGSEA. The CDR3 covers 14 residues. For the CDR3, the DNA is TGCAGCGTTGCGCTGGGACTGCGGGACTACGAGCAGTACTTC. This translates into CSVALGLRDYEQYF.

The rearrangement joins TRBV4-2 to TRBJ1-4, with TRBD1 identical over 7 bases. The germline gives CDR1 LGHNA, CDR2 YNFKEQ. After removal of 0 bases from V and 2 bases from J, the junction contained 6 bases not matched to a gene. The CDR3 runs to 17 residues. The CDR3 spells CASSQEPGGRTNEKLFF. For the CDR3, the DNA is TGTGCCAGCAGCCAAGAGCCAGGGGGTAGGACTAATGAAAAACTGTTTTTT.

The chain joins TRBV6-1 to TRBJ1-5; a possible D gene is TRBD1 (5 bases). CDR3 size: 15 residues. Germline lookup yields CDR1 MNHNS and CDR2 SASEGT. The V gene lost 5 bases and the J gene lost 6 bases, with 17 bases spanning the gap. Written as DNA, the CDR3 is TGTGCCAGCAGTCCCCAGGGAGGGAAGGGTCAGCCCCAGCATTTT. Its protein is CASSPQGGKGQPQHF.

The J gene is TRBJ2-5, the V gene TRBV4-2; D may be TRBD1 (5 bases). Germline loops: CDR1 LGHNA, CDR2 YNFKEQ. The CDR3 totals 13 residues. Trimming removed 0 bases from V and 11 bases from J, with 13 bases in between. CDR3 sequence reads: CASSQDRVRGQYF. In DNA, the CDR3 is TGTGCCAGCAGCCAAGATCGGGTTAGGGGACAGTACTTC.

The V gene is TRBV2, the J gene TRBJ2-5; 10 bases are shared with TRBD1. V gave up 2 bases and J gave up 5 bases; unmatched junction bases: 5. Germline CDR1 reads SNHLY; CDR2 reads FYNNEI. This CDR3 comprises 15 residues. The CDR3 DNA is TGTGCCAGCAGTGAAAATGGGGGACAGGGGGAGACCCAGTACTTC. This encodes CASSENGGQGETQYF.

The CDR3 DNA reads as TGTGCCAGCAGTGACCCTGGCAGGGGAACTAATTCACCCCTCCACTTT. Its translation is CASSDPGRGTNSPLHF. The V and J genes are TRBV2 and TRBJ1-6; tentative D call: TRBD1 (6 bases). This CDR3 has 16 residues. Germline-derived CDR1 and CDR2 are SNHLY and FYNNEI. V gave up 3 bases and J gave up 6 bases, with 15 bases separating them.